In this sample, the clone carrying this T cell receptor (beta chain) turned up a few times. The data were obtained in a study of T-cell memory formation after mild COVID-19. Whole-study context: Most TCR clusters belonged to a single donor.

TCRdb re-analysed the 5' RACE reads in MiXCR, keeping a single row per CDR3 protein. The sample carries 300,000 to 350,000 distinct CDR3 sequences, roughly 13% recorded once. The clonotype was recovered from a man between 18 and 35 years old who had mild COVID-19 (a few samples of this study predate the infection). Cell type and time point are not known. The sample consisted of PBMCs or a T cell subset sorted from them (not recorded which).

In DNA, the CDR3 is TGTGCCAGCAGCGCCTCACTAGCGGGGGTTGAAGATACGCAGTATTTT. Protein: CASSASLAGVEDTQYF. The rearrangement joins TRBV7-9 to TRBJ2-3, with 11 bases aligning to TRBD2. The CDR3 length is 16 residues. With 5 bases clipped from V and 5 bases from J, the junction kept 9 bases outside the gene matches. CDR1 and CDR2 (germline): SEHNR, FQNEAQ (reference sequence).